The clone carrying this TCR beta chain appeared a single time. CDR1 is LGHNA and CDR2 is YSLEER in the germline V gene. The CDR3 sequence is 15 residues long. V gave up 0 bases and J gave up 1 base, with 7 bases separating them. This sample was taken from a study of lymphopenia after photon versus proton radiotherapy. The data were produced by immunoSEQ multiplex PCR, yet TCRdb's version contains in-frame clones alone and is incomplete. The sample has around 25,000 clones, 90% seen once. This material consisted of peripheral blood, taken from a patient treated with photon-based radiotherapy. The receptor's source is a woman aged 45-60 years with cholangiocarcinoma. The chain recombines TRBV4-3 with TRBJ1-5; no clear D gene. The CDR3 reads CASSQDRISNQPQHF. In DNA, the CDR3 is TGCGCCAGCAGCCAAGACAGGATAAGCAATCAGCCCCAGCATTTT.